This is a list of T cell receptor beta chains from one sample in a study of T-cell memory formation after mild COVID-19. In TCRdb, the 5' RACE reads were re-called with MiXCR into one record per CDR3 protein. The sample lists roughly 170,000 distinct CDR3 sequences, 15% to 20% occurring once. Sequences were obtained from PBMCs or a T cell subset sorted from them (not recorded which). The receptors shown here come from a man aged 18 to 30 who had mild COVID-19 (a few samples of this study predate the infection). Cell type and time point are not known. CDR3s include the opening cysteine and the closing phenylalanine or tryptophan. Some rows have no size entry. The others give once, few or many, or a class for an expanded clone.

-,TRBV20-1,TRBJ2-1,CSARKVASYNEQFF
many,TRBV7-2,TRBJ2-5,CASSSTGSQETQYF
-,TRBV6-6,TRBJ2-3,CASSVRVPTDTQYF
many,TRBV11-2,TRBJ2-1,CASEESSYNEQFF
-,TRBV20-1,TRBJ1-3,CSVTDSSYGNTIYF
many,TRBV12-3/TRBV12-4,TRBJ2-2,CASSLSGGRTGELFF
-,TRBV20-1,TRBJ2-4,CSARDWGKNIQYF
-,TRBV7-2,TRBJ2-7,CASSLAYRDAYEQYF
many,TRBV5-1,TRBJ2-1,CASSSGTFDNEQFF
many,TRBV9,TRBJ2-3,CASSVRGPRSDTQYF
-,TRBV20-1,TRBJ2-1,CSAPAGGSNEQFF
-,TRBV20-1,TRBJ2-7,CSARWDRGSYEQYF
few,TRBV5-1,TRBJ1-3,CASSFSSLIGNTIYF
-,TRBV6-2/TRBV6-3,TRBJ2-3,CASRAAGDVDTQYF
-,TRBV7-2,TRBJ1-1,CASSLAEDTEAFF
many,TRBV5-1,TRBJ2-6,CASSLYLTGGSGANVLTF
-,TRBV20-1,TRBJ1-5,CSASEGAGQPQHF
few,TRBV19,TRBJ1-5,CASSMDFGKPQHF
-,TRBV4-1,TRBJ1-5,CASSQAFLYSNQPQHF
-,TRBV30,TRBJ2-6,CAWGGDSGANVLTF
-,TRBV5-1,TRBJ2-2,CASSSGTAFTGELFF
-,TRBV5-1,TRBJ2-7,CATFDSYEQYF
few,TRBV3-1,TRBJ2-1,CASSQGGSNYNEQFF
-,TRBV7-2,TRBJ2-5,CASRGTAGGQETQYF
-,TRBV5-1,TRBJ1-5,CASSFDGPGGEPQHF